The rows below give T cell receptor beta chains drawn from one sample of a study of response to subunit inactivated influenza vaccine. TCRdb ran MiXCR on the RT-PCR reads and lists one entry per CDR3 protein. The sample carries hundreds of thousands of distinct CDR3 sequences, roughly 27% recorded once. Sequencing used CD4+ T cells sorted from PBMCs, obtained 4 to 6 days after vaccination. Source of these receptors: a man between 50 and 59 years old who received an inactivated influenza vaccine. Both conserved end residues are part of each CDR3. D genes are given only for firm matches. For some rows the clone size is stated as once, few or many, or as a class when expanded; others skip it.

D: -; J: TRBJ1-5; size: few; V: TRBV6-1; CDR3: CASAAGTPGQPQHF; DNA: TGTGCCTCCGCGGCAGGAACACCGGGACAGCCCCAGCATTTT
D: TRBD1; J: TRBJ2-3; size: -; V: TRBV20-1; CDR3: CSATGTVGDTQYF; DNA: TGCAGTGCTACCGGGACAGTTGGAGATACGCAGTATTTT
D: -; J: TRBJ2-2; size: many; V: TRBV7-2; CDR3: CASSLGLGTGELFF; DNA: TGTGCCAGCAGCTTAGGGCTGGGGACCGGGGAGCTGTTTTTT
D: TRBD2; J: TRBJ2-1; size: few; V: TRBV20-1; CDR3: CSAAGTSGYNEQFF; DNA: TGCAGTGCGGCCGGGACTAGCGGATACAATGAGCAGTTCTTC
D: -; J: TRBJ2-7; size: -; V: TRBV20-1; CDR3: CSARDGALSEQYF; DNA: TGCAGTGCTAGAGACGGTGCACTTTCCGAGCAGTACTTC
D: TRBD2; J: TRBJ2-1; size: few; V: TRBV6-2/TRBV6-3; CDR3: CASSGRLAVYNEQFF; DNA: TGTGCCAGCAGCGGCCGACTAGCGGTGTACAATGAGCAGTTCTTC
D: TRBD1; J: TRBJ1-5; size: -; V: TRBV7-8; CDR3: CASSQGTGVNQPQHF; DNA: TGTGCCAGCAGCCAAGGGACAGGGGTAAATCAGCCCCAGCATTTT
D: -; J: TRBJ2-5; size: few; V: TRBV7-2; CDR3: CASSLTGRVLIQETQYF; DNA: TGTGCCAGCAGCTTAACCGGCAGGGTTCTGATCCAAGAGACCCAGTACTTC
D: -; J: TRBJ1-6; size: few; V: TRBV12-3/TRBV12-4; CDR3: CASSLSGRNNSPLHF; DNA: TGTGCCAGCAGTTTGTCAGGACGCAATAATTCACCCCTCCACTTT
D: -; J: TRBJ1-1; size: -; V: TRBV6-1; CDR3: CASRPDSLNTEAFF; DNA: TGTGCCAGCAGGCCGGACAGTTTGAACACTGAAGCTTTCTTT
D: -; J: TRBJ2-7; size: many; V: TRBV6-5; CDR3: CASSYGDHSYEQYF; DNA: TGTGCCAGCAGTTACGGGGACCACTCCTACGAGCAGTACTTC
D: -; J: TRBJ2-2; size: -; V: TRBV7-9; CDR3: CASSLAGSGELFF; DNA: TGTGCCAGCAGCTTAGCTGGGTCCGGGGAGCTGTTTTTT
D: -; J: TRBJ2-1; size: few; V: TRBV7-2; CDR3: CASSLALATGLYEQFF; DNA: TGTGCCAGCAGCTTAGCGTTAGCGACAGGTTTGTATGAGCAGTTCTTC
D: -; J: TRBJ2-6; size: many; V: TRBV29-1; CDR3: CSVGAAGANVLTF; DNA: TGCAGCGTAGGGGCGGCTGGGGCCAACGTCCTGACTTTC
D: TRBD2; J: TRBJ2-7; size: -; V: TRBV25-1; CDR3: CASSPTSSGLSSYEQYF; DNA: TGTGCCAGCAGTCCCACCTCTAGCGGGCTGAGCTCCTACGAGCAGTACTTC
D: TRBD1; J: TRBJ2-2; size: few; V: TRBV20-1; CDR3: CSAPGQGNTGELFF; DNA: TGCAGTGCTCCGGGACAGGGGAACACCGGGGAGCTGTTTTTT
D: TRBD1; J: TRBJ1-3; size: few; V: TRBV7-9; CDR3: CASSLISGQAGNTIYF; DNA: TGTGCCAGCAGCTTAATTTCGGGACAGGCTGGAAACACCATATATTTT
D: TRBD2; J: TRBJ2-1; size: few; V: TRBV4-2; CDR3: CASSQERGEYNEQFF; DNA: TGTGCCAGCAGCCAAGAGCGGGGGGAGTACAATGAGCAGTTCTTC
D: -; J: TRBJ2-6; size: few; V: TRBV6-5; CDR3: CASSYSGGSGANVLTF; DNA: TGTGCCAGCAGTTACTCTGGAGGCTCTGGGGCCAACGTCCTGACTTTC
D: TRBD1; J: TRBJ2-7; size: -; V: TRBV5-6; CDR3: CASSLGQGVGSYEQYF; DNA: TGTGCCAGCAGCTTGGGACAGGGGGTCGGATCCTACGAGCAGTACTTC
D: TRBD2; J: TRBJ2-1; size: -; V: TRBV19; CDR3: CASTKRDADNEQFF; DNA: TGTGCCAGTACAAAGCGGGACGCCGACAATGAGCAGTTCTTC
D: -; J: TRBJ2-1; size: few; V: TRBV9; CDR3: CASSVFYNEQFF; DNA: TGTGCCAGCAGCGTTTTTTACAATGAGCAGTTCTTC
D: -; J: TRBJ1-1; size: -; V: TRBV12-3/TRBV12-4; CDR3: CASSLSGKPNTEAFF; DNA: TGTGCCAGCAGTCTCTCAGGGAAACCAAACACTGAAGCTTTCTTT
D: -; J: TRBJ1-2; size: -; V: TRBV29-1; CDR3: CSVDIGSPYGYTF; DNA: TGCAGCGTTGATATTGGCAGCCCCTATGGCTACACCTTC
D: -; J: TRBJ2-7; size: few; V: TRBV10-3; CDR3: CAISDGTASYEQYF; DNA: TGTGCCATCAGTGACGGGACGGCTTCGTACGAGCAGTACTTC
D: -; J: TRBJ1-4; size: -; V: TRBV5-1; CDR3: CASSLGSTNEKLFF; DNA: TGCGCCAGCAGCTTGGGTTCAACTAATGAAAAACTGTTTTTT
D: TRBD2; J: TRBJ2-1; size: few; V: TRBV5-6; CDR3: CASSSGLAGGPDEQFF; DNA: TGTGCCAGCAGCTCAGGACTAGCGGGAGGGCCGGATGAGCAGTTCTTC
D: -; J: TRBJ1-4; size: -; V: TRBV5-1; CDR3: CASSWTTTNEKLFF; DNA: TGCGCCAGCAGTTGGACAACAACTAATGAAAAACTGTTTTTT
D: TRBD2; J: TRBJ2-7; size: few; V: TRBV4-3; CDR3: CASSRLAGAGDEQYF; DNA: TGCGCCAGCAGCCGGCTAGCGGGAGCAGGCGACGAGCAGTACTTC
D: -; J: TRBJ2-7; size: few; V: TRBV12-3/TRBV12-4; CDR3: CASRPGTNPTYEQYF; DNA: TGTGCCAGCAGACCCGGGACAAACCCAACCTACGAGCAGTACTTC
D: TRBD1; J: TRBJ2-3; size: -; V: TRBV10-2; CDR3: CASSGTGPTDTQYF; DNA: TGCGCCAGCAGTGGGACAGGGCCCACAGATACGCAGTATTTT
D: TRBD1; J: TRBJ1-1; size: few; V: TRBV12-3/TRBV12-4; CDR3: CATVQGARTEAFF; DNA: TGTGCCACCGTACAGGGGGCAAGGACTGAAGCTTTCTTT
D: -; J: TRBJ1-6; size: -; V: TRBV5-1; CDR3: CASRAGTSGGSPLHF; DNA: TGCGCCAGCAGAGCGGGGACCTCGGGCGGTTCACCCCTCCACTTT
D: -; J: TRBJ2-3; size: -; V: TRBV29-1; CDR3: CSVEGGGIGDTQYF; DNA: TGCAGCGTTGAAGGGGGCGGGATTGGGGATACGCAGTATTTT
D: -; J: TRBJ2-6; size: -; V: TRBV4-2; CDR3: CASSQGDSGANVLTF; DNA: TGTGCCAGCAGCCAAGGAGACTCTGGGGCCAACGTCCTGACTTTC
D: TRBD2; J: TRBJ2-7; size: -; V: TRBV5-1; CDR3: CASSLGVSGGTYEQYF; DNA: TGCGCCAGCAGCTTGGGGGTTAGCGGGGGAACCTACGAGCAGTACTTC
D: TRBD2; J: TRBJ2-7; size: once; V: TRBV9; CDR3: CASSFGTSREQYF; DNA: TGTGCCAGCAGCTTCGGGACTAGTCGCGAGCAGTACTTC
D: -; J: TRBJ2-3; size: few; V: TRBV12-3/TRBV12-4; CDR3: CASRGLGDTQYF; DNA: TGTGCCAGCAGGGGTTTAGGAGATACGCAGTATTTT
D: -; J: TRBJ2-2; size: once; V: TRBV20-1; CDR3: CSARNFRQGPFTGELFF; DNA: TGCAGTGCTAGAAACTTCCGGCAGGGACCATTCACCGGGGAGCTGTTTTTT
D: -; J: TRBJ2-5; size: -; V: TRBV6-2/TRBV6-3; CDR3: CASRPGVGETQYF; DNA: TGTGCCAGCAGACCGGGAGTGGGAGAGACCCAGTACTTC
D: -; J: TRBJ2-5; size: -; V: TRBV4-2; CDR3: CASSQDFGSGLETQYF; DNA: TGTGCCAGCAGCCAAGACTTTGGTTCAGGGTTGGAGACCCAGTACTTC
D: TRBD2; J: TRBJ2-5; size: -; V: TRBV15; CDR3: CATSGRTSGSWFRETQYF; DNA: TGTGCCACCAGCGGGAGGACTAGCGGGAGCTGGTTTAGAGAGACCCAGTACTTC
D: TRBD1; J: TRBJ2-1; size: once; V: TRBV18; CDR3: CASSMTGAGPYNEQFF; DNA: TGTGCCAGCTCCATGACAGGGGCAGGGCCTTACAATGAGCAGTTCTTC
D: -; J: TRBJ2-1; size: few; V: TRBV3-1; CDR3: CASSQAPNEQFF; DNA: TGTGCCAGCAGCCAAGCTCCCAATGAGCAGTTCTTC
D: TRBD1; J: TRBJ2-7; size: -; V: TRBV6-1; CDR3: CAIQGASSYEQYF; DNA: TGTGCGATACAGGGGGCCTCCTCCTACGAGCAGTACTTC
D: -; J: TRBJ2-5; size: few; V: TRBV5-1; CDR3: CASSLGLQKQETQYF; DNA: TGCGCCAGCAGCTTGGGACTCCAGAAACAAGAGACCCAGTACTTC
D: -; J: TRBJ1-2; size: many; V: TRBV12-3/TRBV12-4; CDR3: CASSFGGYGYTF; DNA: TGTGCCAGCAGTTTTGGTGGCTATGGCTACACCTTC
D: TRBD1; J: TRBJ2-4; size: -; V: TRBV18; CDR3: CASSPGQGGNIQYF; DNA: TGTGCCAGCTCACCTGGACAGGGTGGGAACATTCAGTACTTC
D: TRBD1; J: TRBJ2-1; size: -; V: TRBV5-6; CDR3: CASSLPGQGLNEQFF; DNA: TGTGCCAGCAGCTTACCGGGACAGGGCCTGAATGAGCAGTTCTTC
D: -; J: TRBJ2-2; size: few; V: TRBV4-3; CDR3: CASSQDQMGSGELFF; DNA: TGCGCCAGCAGCCAAGATCAGATGGGGAGCGGGGAGCTGTTTTTT
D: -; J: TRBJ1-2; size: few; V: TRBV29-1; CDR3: CSVSRGTGYGYTF; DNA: TGCAGCGTCAGCAGGGGAACGGGCTATGGCTACACCTTC
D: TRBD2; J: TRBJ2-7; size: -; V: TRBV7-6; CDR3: CASSLADGTSGGYEQYF; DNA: TGTGCCAGCAGCTTAGCGGATGGGACTAGCGGGGGATATGAGCAGTACTTC
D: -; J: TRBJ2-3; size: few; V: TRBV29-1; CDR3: CSVTPGGTSTDTQYF; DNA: TGCAGCGTTACCCCGGGGGGCACTAGCACAGATACGCAGTATTTT